This TCR beta chain is from a study of blood T cell repertoires in COVID-19. Across the whole study: The study drew acute and convalescent COVID-19 samples from the United States, Italy and Spain.

Participants, 18 to 89 years old, spanned about two dozen US areas. The germline V gene has CDR1 MNHEY and CDR2 SVGAGI. V lost 5 bases to trimming and J lost 5 bases, with 13 bases between them. There are 14 residues in the CDR3. Original processing notes: Using reference gene primer amplification, nucleated cell counts were estimated. This table comes from immunoSEQ multiplex PCR, and its TCRdb copy is limited to in-frame clones, with some not included. Clone size and V and J calls were adopted from that table, with D and trimming inferred from the DNA. The sample lists 300,000 to 400,000 clones, 75% to 90% occurring once.

The chain employs TRBV6-5 and TRBJ1-5, with a tentative D call TRBD1 (6 bases). The sequence was collected from a man aged 18 to 29 who had recovered from COVID-19. Material for sequencing was PBMCs or T cells enriched from blood (not recorded which). The CDR3 loop reads CASSPRNRDQPQHF. DNA of the CDR3: TGTGCCAGCAGTCCGCGGAACAGGGATCAGCCCCAGCATTTT.